This T cell receptor (beta chain) was captured in a study of CD8 T cells in ankylosing spondylitis. The CDR3 length is 16 residues. Trimming cost V 1 base and J 0 bases, with 11 bases left between them. CDR1 is SNHLY and CDR2 is FYNNEI in the germline V gene. Study findings and constraints: Reactive arthritis synovial fluid and blood previously showed some of these motif variants. CD8+ disease-linked clones were present at relatively low frequencies in blood. Characteristic, it appeared, of ankylosing spondylitis blood was a TCR beta motif of about eight highly homologous variants. The study looked at matched synovial fluid samples from ankylosing spondylitis patients. Disease-linked clones were reported to be significantly enriched there.

In this sample, this clonotype turned up a few times. Its cognate antigen is unknown. Researchers built TCR beta libraries using quantitative 5'-RACE with molecular barcodes. TCRdb used MiXCR to reprocess the 5' RACE reads, holding one entry per CDR3 protein. This table holds around 140,000 distinct CDR3 sequences, 15% to 20% found once. The V gene is TRBV2, the J gene TRBJ2-3; D gene ambiguous. This sequence originates from a male donor with ankylosing spondylitis. Source material: blood, either unsorted or a sorted T cell fraction (not recorded which). The CDR3 is CASSEGLTPSTDTQYF. In nucleotides, the CDR3 is TGTGCCAGCAGTGAAGGCCTCACCCCTAGCACAGATACGCAGTATTTT.